Sequencing of this T cell receptor (beta chain) was carried out in a study of cytomegalovirus exposure and HLA in healthy donors. CDR3 size: 15 residues. Trimming removed 5 bases at V and 8 bases at J, with 19 bases between. The germline CDR1 and CDR2 sequences are LGHNT and FRNRAP. Primers: 60 Vbeta forward and 13 Jbeta reverse. TCRdb's table, derived via immunoSEQ multiplex PCR, lists solely in-frame clones and lacks some. The sample consists of 75,000 to 90,000 clones, roughly 79% of them appearing once. This clone was observed a few times. The chain combines TRBV12-5 with TRBJ2-1; possibly TRBD2 for D (6 bases). The sample consisted of PBMCs. The receptor comes from a male donor in good health and CMV-seropositive. The DNA of the CDR3 is TGTGCTAGTGGTCTAGGGACTGCGAGGGGCGATGAGCAGTTCTTC. It translates to CASGLGTARGDEQFF.